Shown below are 14 T cell receptor beta chains from a single sample sequenced in a study of regulatory T cells in long-lasting Graves disease. Indicated time point: newly diagnosed GD, antithyroid drugs for less than 3 months. Following extraction of RNA from PBMCs, that RNA was used to make the TCR library. Assembly of TCR beta libraries relied on iRepertoire HTBI primers together with Arm-PCR of CDR3 regions. Each CDR3 protein gets one entry after TCRdb re-called the multiplex PCR reads with MiXCR. The profile shows about 470,000 distinct CDR3 sequences, about 15% of them singletons. This sample was shared with a second study, whose subject was T cells in Graves' hyperthyroidism and ophthalmopathy.

Specimen: peripheral blood mononuclear cells (PBMCs), collected at new diagnosis, from a patient treated with antithyroid drugs. Source of these receptors: a young woman with Graves disease.

CDR3 sequence (DNA): TGCAGTGCTAAGGACAGGGCAAGGGGAGACACTGAAGCTTTCTTT. It translates to CSAKDRARGDTEAFF. The gene calls are TRBV20-1 and TRBJ1-1, with 8 bases identical to TRBD1. The V and J ends lost 4 bases and 3 bases, in that order; junction bases with no gene match: 10. Looked up from germline, CDR1 is DFQATT and CDR2 is SNEGSKA (reference sequence). The CDR3 runs 15 residues.

This clonotype was recorded a few times. The CDR3 is CASSPLRGAGVLADTQYF. The CDR3 region has the DNA TGTGCCAGCAGCCCACTCCGGGGTGCGGGAGTCCTCGCAGATACGCAGTATTTT. The chain employs TRBV11-1 and TRBJ2-3, with 7 positions matching TRBD2. The CDR3 is 18 residues long. CDR1 and CDR2 from the germline V gene are SGHAT and FQDESV (reference sequence). The V and J ends lost 5 bases and 4 bases, in that order; junction bases with no gene match: 18.

In its sample, this clonotype was seen many times. V and J are TRBV5-5 and TRBJ2-1; D call uncertain. Germline values: CDR1 SGHKS, CDR2 YYEKEE (reference sequence). The CDR3 is made up of 13 amino acids. Trimming pared 1 base from V and 5 bases from J, leaving 7 bases between. CDR3 protein: CASSLRPDNEQFF. For the CDR3, the DNA is TGTGCCAGCAGCTTGAGGCCGGACAATGAGCAGTTCTTC.

This chain connects TRBV5-1 to TRBJ2-3; 7 bases are shared with TRBD2. The CDR3 is 15 amino acids. Looked up from germline, CDR1 is SGHRS and CDR2 is YFSETQ. V shed 5 bases, J shed 2 bases, and the junction held 8 bases outside the gene matches. CDR3 DNA sequence: TGCGCCAGCAGACACATTAGCGGGTACACAGATACGCAGTATTTT. Translation gives CASRHISGYTDTQYF.

The gene calls are TRBV3-1 and TRBJ2-3; D gene ambiguous. Germline V CDR1 and CDR2: LGHDT, YNNKEL (reference sequence). The CDR3 runs 15 residues. V lost 3 bases and J lost 4, with 14 bases in between. The CDR3 here is CASSQHPGSADTQYF. Here the CDR3 DNA reads TGTGCCAGCAGCCAGCATCCGGGCTCCGCAGATACGCAGTATTTT.

At least ten counts were recorded for this clonotype. J is TRBJ1-2 and V is TRBV3-1, with TRBD1 matching 7 bases. Germline lookup yields CDR1 LGHDT and CDR2 YNNKEL (reference sequence). This CDR3 is 16 amino acids long. V lost 0 bases, J lost 2 bases, and 6 bases stayed unmatched. In nucleotides, the CDR3 is TGTGCCAGCAGCCAAGAAAGGGGGACAGACAACTATGGCTACACCTTC. This gives the protein CASSQERGTDNYGYTF.

As for this clonotype: This could be a read error, since a much larger clone is one nucleotide away. V is TRBV29-1 and J is TRBJ1-1; D is undetermined. Trimming removed 3 bases from V and 0 bases from J, with 11 bases in between. Germline CDR1 reads SQVTM; CDR2 reads ANQGSEA. The CDR3 extends over 14 amino acids. The CDR3 reads CSVDRGSMNTEAFF. CDR3 DNA sequence: TGCAGCGTTGACCGTGGCAGCATGAACACTGAAGCTTTCTTT.

The sample holds a few counts of this clonotype. The chain recombines TRBV5-4 with TRBJ2-5, with 11 bases matching TRBD1. V dropped 3 bases and J dropped 4; count of bases not matched to a gene: 8. The CDR3 runs to 16 residues. The germline V gene has CDR1 SGHNT and CDR2 YYREEE (reference sequence). The CDR3 is CASSSPGTGGLETQYF. CDR3 DNA sequence: TGTGCCAGCAGCTCGCCCGGGACAGGGGGTCTAGAGACCCAGTACTTC.

The sample holds many counts of this clonotype. This chain links TRBV12-3 or TRBV12-4 with TRBJ2-1; D gene unclear. V lost 6 bases and J lost 7, with 16 bases in between. The length of the CDR3 is 14 residues. CDR3 region: CASRGFRVFNEQFF. CDR3 DNA sequence: TGTGCCAGCAGGGGATTCCGGGTCTTTAATGAGCAGTTCTTC.

This clonotype was counted a few times. The V call is TRBV18, the J call TRBJ1-2, with no clear D. V was trimmed by 0 bases and J by 0 bases, leaving 14 bases between them. In germline, CDR1 is KGHSH, CDR2 LQKENI. CDR3 length: 17 residues. The CDR3 protein is CASSPPGRADSNYGYTF. CDR3 nucleotides: TGTGCCAGCTCACCACCGGGGAGGGCTGACTCTAACTATGGCTACACCTTC.

Ten or more counts support this clonotype. In DNA form, the CDR3 reads TGTGCCAGCAGTCTCCGGGACAGGGAAGAAAAACTGTTTTTT. This sequence encodes CASSLRDREEKLFF. V is TRBV12-3 or TRBV12-4 and J is TRBJ1-4, with 9 bases lining up with TRBD1. The CDR3 has 14 residues. V was clipped by 5 bases and J by 8 bases; unmatched bases: 6.

At least ten counts were recorded for this clonotype. The rearrangement joins TRBV5-1 to TRBJ2-1; D possibly corresponds to TRBD2 (6 bases). Trimming pared 7 bases from V and 3 bases from J, leaving 20 bases between. The CDR3 has 16 amino acids. Germline V gene lookup returns CDR1 SGHRS and CDR2 YFSETQ. CDR3 region: CASLPLGGENYNEQFF. The CDR3 coding sequence is TGCGCCAGCCTTCCCCTGGGCGGGGAAAACTACAATGAGCAGTTCTTC.

This clonotype occurred a few times. The rearrangement links TRBV20-1 to TRBJ2-1, with 15 bases aligning to TRBD2. The CDR3 loop spans 15 amino acids. V shed 1 base, J shed 10 bases, and the junction held 5 bases outside the gene matches. Germline CDR1 DFQATT, CDR2 SNEGSKA (reference sequence). CDR3 amino acids: CSARGTSGRAWEQFF. The DNA of the CDR3 is TGCAGTGCTAGAGGGACTAGCGGGAGGGCGTGGGAGCAGTTCTTC.

This clonotype was counted many times. An end of the junction differs from the germline gene, which may be a read error. The chain uses TRBV28 and TRBJ2-4, with D tentatively TRBD1 or TRBD2 (6 bases each). CDR1 is MDHEN and CDR2 is SYDVKM in the germline V gene. CDR3 length equals 15 residues. This CDR3 reads CASSVWGAAKNIQYF. In DNA, the CDR3 is TGTGCCAGCAGTGTATGGGGGGCGGCCAAAAACATTCAGTACTTC.